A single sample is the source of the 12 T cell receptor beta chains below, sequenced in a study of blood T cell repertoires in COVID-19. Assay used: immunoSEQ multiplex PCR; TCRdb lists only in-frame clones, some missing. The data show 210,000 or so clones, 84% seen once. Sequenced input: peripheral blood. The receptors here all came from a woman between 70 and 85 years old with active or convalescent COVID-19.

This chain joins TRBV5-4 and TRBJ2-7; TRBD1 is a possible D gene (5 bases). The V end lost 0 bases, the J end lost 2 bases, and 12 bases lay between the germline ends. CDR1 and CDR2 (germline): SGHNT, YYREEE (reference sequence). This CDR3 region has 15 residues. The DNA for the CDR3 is TGTGCCAGCAGCTTGGGCCAAGGGGCCACCTACGAGCAGTACTTC. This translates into CASSLGQGATYEQYF.

The CDR3 DNA follows: TGTGCCAGCAGCTTAAAATTTGGGACTCTTGCCTACGAGCAGTACTTC. It encodes CASSLKFGTLAYEQYF. The chain carries TRBV7-2 and TRBJ2-7; D is possibly TRBD2 (6 bases). The germline CDR1 and CDR2 sequences are SGHTA and FQGNSA. The CDR3 extends over 16 amino acids. Trimming removed 2 bases at V and 2 bases at J, with 16 bases between.

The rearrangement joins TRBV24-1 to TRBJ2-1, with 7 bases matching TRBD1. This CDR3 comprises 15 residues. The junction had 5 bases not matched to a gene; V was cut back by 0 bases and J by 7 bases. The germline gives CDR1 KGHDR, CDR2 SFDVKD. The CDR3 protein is CATSDLRGGGNEQFF. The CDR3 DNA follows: TGTGCCACCAGTGATTTGCGAGGGGGCGGAAATGAGCAGTTCTTC.

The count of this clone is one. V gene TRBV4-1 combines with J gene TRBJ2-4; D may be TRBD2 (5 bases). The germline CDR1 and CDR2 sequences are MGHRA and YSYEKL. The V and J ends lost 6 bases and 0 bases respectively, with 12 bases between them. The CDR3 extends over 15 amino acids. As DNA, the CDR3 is TGCGCCAGCAGTGGACTTACGGGAGCCAAAAACATTCAGTACTTC. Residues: CASSGLTGAKNIQYF.

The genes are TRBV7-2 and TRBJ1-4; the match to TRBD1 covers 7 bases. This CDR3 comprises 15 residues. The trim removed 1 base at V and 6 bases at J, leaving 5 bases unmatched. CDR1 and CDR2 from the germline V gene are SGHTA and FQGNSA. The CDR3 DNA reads TGTGCCAGCAGCTTAGTGACAGGGATGGATGAAAAACTGTTTTTT. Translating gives CASSLVTGMDEKLFF.

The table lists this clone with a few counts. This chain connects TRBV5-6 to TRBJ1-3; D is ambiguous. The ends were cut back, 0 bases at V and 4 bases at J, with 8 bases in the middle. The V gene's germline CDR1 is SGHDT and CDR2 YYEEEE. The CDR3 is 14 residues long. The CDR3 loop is CASSLGLGGNTIYF. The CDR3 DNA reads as TGTGCCAGCAGCTTGGGGCTGGGCGGAAACACCATATATTTT.

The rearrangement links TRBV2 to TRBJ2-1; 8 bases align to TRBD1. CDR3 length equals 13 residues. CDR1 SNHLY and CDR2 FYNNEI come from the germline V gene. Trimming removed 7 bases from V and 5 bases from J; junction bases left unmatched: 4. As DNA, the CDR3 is TGTGCCAGCACCTCACAGGGGGACAATGAGCAGTTCTTC. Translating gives CASTSQGDNEQFF.

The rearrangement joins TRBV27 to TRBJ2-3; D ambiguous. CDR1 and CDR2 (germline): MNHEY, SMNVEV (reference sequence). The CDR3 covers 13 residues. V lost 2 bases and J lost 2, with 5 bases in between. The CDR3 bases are TGTGCCAGCAGTTTACAGATCACAGATACGCAGTATTTT. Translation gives CASSLQITDTQYF.

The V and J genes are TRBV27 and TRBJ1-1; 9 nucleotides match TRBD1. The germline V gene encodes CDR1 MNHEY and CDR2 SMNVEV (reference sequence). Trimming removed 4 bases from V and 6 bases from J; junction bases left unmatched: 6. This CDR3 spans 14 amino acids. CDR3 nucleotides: TGTGCCAGCAGTTGGACAGGGGTTTTGGCTGAAGCTTTCTTT. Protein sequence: CASSWTGVLAEAFF.

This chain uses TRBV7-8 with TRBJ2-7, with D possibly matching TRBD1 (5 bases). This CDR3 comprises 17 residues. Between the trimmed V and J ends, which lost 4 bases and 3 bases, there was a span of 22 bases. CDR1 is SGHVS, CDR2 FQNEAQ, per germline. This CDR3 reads CASSSLGVARDSYEQYF. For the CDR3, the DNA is TGTGCCAGCAGCTCCCTTGGCGTGGCAAGAGACAGCTACGAGCAGTACTTC.

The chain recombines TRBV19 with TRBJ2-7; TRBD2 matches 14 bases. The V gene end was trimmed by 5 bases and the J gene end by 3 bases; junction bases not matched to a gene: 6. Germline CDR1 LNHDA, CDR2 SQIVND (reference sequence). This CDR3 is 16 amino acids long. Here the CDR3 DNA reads TGTGCCAGTAGTCTTCGACTAGCGGGAGGGCTCTACGAGCAGTACTTC. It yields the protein CASSLRLAGGLYEQYF.

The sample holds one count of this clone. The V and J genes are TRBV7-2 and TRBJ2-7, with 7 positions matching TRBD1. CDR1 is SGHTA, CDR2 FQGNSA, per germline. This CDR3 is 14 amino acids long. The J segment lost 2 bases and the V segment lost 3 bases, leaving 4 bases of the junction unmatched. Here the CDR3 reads CASSLPQGTYEQYF. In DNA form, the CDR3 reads TGTGCCAGCAGCTTGCCACAGGGGACCTACGAGCAGTACTTC.